This T cell receptor beta chain is drawn from a study of shared clonotypes between healthy human individuals. Study-wide results and limits: The study found 4.5% to 6% of naive CD4 clonotypes shared across a few donors. Researchers found naive subsets generally carried larger estimated richness than memory subsets. The generation probabilities recorded for non-shared clonotypes fell below those of clonotypes shared by all four donors.

Donors, healthy HIV-negative adults, lacked recent acute infections or vaccinations. Measured with immunoSEQ multiplex PCR; TCRdb has only the in-frame clones, and not every one. The sample holds some 1,600,000 clones; 95% to 99% are singletons and the top ten take 0.4% to 0.55%. The CDR3 runs 14 residues. Germline values: CDR1 SGDLS, CDR2 YYNGEE. To note about this clone: Antigen: not known. At one end, the junction sequence differs from germline, possibly due to a read error.

The receptor's source is a man younger than 40 in good health. The chain uses TRBV9 and TRBJ2-2; D call uncertain. Sequencing was performed on naive CD4+ T cells sorted from blood. Subset described: CD45RA+ positively selected. CDR3 loop: CASRVEANTGELFF. The CDR3 DNA sequence: TGTGCCAGCAGGGTAGAAGCGAACACCGGGGAGCTGTTTTTT.